The 7 T cell receptor beta chains given below trace back to one sample, sequenced in a study of CD8+CD57+ T cells in acquired aplastic anemia. Both TCR beta VDJ combination and CDR3 sequence profiling were carried out. Genomic DNA was the template for this profiling. TCRdb called the reads again in MiXCR, with one record for every CDR3 protein. The table includes some 280,000 distinct CDR3 sequences, 55% to 60% detected once. Sequenced input: sorted CD4+, CD8+, or CD8+CD57+ T cells (not recorded which) from PBMCs. The source is a human donor with severe aplastic anemia or a healthy control (not recorded which).

At least ten counts were recorded for this clonotype. The chain carries TRBV9 and TRBJ2-5, with a tentative D call TRBD2 (6 bases). Trimming took off 3 bases at V and 1 base at J, with 7 bases between the two ends. CDR1 is SGDLS, CDR2 YYNGEE, per germline. This CDR3 is 13 amino acids long. The CDR3 is CASSGSGQETQYF. Here the CDR3 DNA reads TGTGCCAGCAGCGGTAGCGGCCAAGAGACCCAGTACTTC.

The sample holds many counts of this clonotype. V usage is TRBV5-1 and J usage is TRBJ1-3; weak D call: TRBD1 (6 bases). Germline assignment: CDR1 SGHRS and CDR2 YFSETQ. Trimming took 4 bases from V and 1 from J, leaving 12 bases between them. This CDR3 region has 15 residues. For the CDR3, the DNA is TGCGCCAGCAGCGAACAGGGTCTATCTGGAAACACCATATATTTT. Its protein is CASSEQGLSGNTIYF.

The chain links TRBV20-1 to TRBJ2-5, with D perhaps matching TRBD1 or TRBD2 (6 bases each). The CDR3 totals 16 residues. Per the germline V gene, CDR1 is DFQATT and CDR2 is SNEGSKA (reference sequence). V lost 0 bases and J lost 3, with 17 bases in between. The CDR3 region has the DNA TGCAGTGCTAGAGATTGGGGGGCGAGGTTAGAAGAGACCCAGTACTTC. Amino acids: CSARDWGARLEETQYF.

The rearrangement uses TRBV5-4 and TRBJ1-2; D is possibly TRBD1 (5 bases). The V end was cut by 3 bases, the J end by 2 bases, with 11 bases between. The V gene's germline CDR1 is SGHNT and CDR2 YYREEE (reference sequence). This CDR3 has 14 amino acids. CDR3: CASSSKAGNYGYTF. The CDR3 nucleotides read TGTGCCAGCAGCTCTAAGGCAGGGAACTATGGCTACACCTTC.

This clonotype was detected a few times. The germline gene is not matched at one end of the junction; a read error may be the cause. The chain has TRBV14 and TRBJ1-2; possible D gene TRBD1, 6 bases. This CDR3 comprises 12 residues. The V gene's germline CDR1 is SGHDN and CDR2 FVKESK. For the CDR3, the DNA is TGTGCCAGCAGCCAAGATGGAGGACAGTTAGTCTTC. This gives the protein CASSQDGGQLVF.

This clonotype has a handful of counts. CDR3 sequence reads: CASSLLFDGEAFF. CDR3 in DNA: TGTGCCAGCAGCTTGTTGTTTGACGGTGAAGCTTTCTTT. The chain combines TRBV7-9 with TRBJ1-1; D is uncertain. In germline, CDR1 is SEHNR, CDR2 FQNEAQ (reference sequence). V was trimmed by 3 bases and J by 7 bases, leaving 12 bases between them. CDR3 size: 13 residues.

The table lists this clonotype with many counts. The V call is TRBV7-2, the J call TRBJ2-7; possibly TRBD1 for D (7 bases). V lost 5 bases and J 1 base, leaving 21 bases between the germline ends. This CDR3 contains 17 residues. Germline lookup yields CDR1 SGHTA and CDR2 FQGNSA. CDR3 in amino acids: CASSARRGGTASYEQYF. CDR3 sequence (DNA): TGTGCCAGCAGCGCTCGTAGAGGGGGGACAGCATCCTACGAGCAGTACTTC.